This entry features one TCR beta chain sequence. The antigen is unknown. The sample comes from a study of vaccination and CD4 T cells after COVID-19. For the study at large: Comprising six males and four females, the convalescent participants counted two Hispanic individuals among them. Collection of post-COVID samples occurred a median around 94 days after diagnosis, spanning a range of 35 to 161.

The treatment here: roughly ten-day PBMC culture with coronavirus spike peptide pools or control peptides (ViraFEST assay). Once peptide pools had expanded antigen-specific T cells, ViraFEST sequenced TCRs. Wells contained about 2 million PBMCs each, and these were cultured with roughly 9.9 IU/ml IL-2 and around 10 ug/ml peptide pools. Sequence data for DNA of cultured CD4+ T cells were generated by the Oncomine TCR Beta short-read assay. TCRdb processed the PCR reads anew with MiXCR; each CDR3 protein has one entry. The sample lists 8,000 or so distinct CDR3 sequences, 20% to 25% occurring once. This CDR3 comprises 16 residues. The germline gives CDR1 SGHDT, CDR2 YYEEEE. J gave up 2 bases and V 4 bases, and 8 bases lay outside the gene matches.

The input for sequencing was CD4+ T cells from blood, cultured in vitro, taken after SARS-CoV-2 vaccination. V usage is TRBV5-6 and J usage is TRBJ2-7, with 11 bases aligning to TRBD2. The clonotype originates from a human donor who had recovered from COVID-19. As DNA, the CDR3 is TGTGCCAGCAGCCAAACGGGACTAGCGGAAACCTACGAGCAGTACTTC. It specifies CASSQTGLAETYEQYF.